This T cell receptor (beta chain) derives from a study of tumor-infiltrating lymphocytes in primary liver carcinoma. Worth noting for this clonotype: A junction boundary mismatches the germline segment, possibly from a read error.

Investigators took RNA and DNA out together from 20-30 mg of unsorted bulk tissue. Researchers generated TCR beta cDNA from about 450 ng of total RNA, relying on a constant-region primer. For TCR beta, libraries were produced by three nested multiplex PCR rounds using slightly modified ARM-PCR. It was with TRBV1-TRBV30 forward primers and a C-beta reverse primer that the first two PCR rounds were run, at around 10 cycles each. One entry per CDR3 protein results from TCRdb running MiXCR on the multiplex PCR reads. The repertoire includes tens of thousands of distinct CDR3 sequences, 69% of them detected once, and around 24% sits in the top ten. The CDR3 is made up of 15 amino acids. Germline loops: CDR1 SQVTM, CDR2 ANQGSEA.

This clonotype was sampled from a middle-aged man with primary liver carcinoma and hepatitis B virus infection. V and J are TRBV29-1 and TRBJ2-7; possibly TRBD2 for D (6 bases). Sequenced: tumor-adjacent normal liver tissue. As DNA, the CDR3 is TGCAGCGTTGAAGAGGATCGGGACGGGAGCTACGACCAGTACTTC. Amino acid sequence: CSVEEDRDGSYDQYF.